One and the same sample provided the 9 T cell receptor beta chains below, sequenced in a study of T cell responses to AZD1222 COVID-19 vaccine. Profiled with immunoSEQ multiplex PCR; TCRdb holds only in-frame clones, not every one. This sample has 65,000 to 70,000 clones, with around four fifths found just once. Sequencing used peripheral blood, obtained on day 0 of AZD1222 vaccination. The receptors stem from an adult in good health.

The chain joins TRBV6-2 or TRBV6-3 to TRBJ1-2; D may be TRBD1 (6 bases). The CDR3 extends over 15 amino acids. Germline V CDR1 and CDR2: MNHEY, SVGEGT. Trimming removed 0 bases from V and 4 bases from J, with 12 bases in between. The CDR3 DNA is TGTGCCAGCAGTTACTCTTACAGGGTCGGCTATGGCTACACCTTC. Its translation: CASSYSYRVGYGYTF.

The chain combines TRBV6-2 or TRBV6-3 with TRBJ2-2, with a possible D match to TRBD1 (5 bases). The CDR3 has 15 amino acids. Between the trimmed V and J ends, which lost 6 bases and 0 bases, there was a span of 11 bases. Germline V gives CDR1 MNHEY, CDR2 SVGEGT. The CDR3 loop reads CASSHRTPNTGELFF. Written as DNA, the CDR3 is TGTGCCAGCAGCCACAGGACACCGAACACCGGGGAGCTGTTTTTT.

This clone has only a few counts. The chain couples TRBV11-2 to TRBJ1-2; D unclear. The CDR3 is 13 residues long. Germline V lookup: CDR1 SGHAT, CDR2 FQNNGV. The V end lost 3 bases, the J end lost 1 base, and 6 bases lay between the germline ends. This CDR3 is CASSFGSNYGYTF. Here the CDR3 DNA reads TGTGCCAGCAGCTTTGGGAGTAACTATGGCTACACCTTC.

The chain has TRBV5-6 and TRBJ1-3; no reliable D call. V dropped 1 base and J dropped 0 bases, with 2 bases sitting between them. Germline CDR1 is SGHDT and CDR2 is YYEEEE. The CDR3 consists of 13 residues. CDR3 in DNA: TGTGCCAGCAGCTTGTTCTCTGGAAACACCATATATTTT. Translating it yields CASSLFSGNTIYF.

The sample holds a few counts of this clone. V and J are TRBV6-5 and TRBJ1-1, with TRBD1 matching over 7 bases. This CDR3 region has 15 residues. V lost 6 bases, J lost 4 bases, and 11 bases stayed unmatched. Germline V gives CDR1 MNHEY, CDR2 SVGAGI. The CDR3 DNA reads TGTGCCAGCAGCCGGGACAGCGGTGGCTTCACTGAAGCTTTCTTT. It encodes CASSRDSGGFTEAFF.

V is TRBV30 and J is TRBJ1-1, with D possibly matching TRBD1 (6 bases). The CDR3 contains 14 residues. Germline loops: CDR1 GTSNPN, CDR2 SVGIG (reference sequence). The V end lost 0 bases, the J end lost 1 base, and 9 bases lay between the germline ends. Written as DNA, the CDR3 is TGTGCCTGGAGTGTGGGGGGCTGGAACACTGAAGCTTTCTTT. Its translation: CAWSVGGWNTEAFF.

V usage is TRBV7-6 and J usage is TRBJ1-6; D uncertain. The germline gives CDR1 SGHVS, CDR2 FNYEAQ. Trimming took 2 bases from V and 7 from J, leaving 3 bases between them. There are 12 residues in the CDR3. In DNA, the CDR3 is TGTGCCAGCAGCTTATTAAATTCACCCCTCCACTTT. Translating gives CASSLLNSPLHF. The full variable domain, with the rest looked up from reference TRBV7-6 and TRBJ1-6, is GAGVSQSPRYKVTKRGQDVALRCDPISGHVSLYWYRQALGQGPEFLTYFNYEAQQDKSGLPNDRFSAERPEGSISTLTIQRTEQRDSAMYRCASSLLNSPLHFGNGTRLTVT.

V is TRBV6-5 and J is TRBJ1-4; D remains ambiguous. The CDR3 consists of 14 residues. V lost 2 bases and J lost 5, with 9 bases in between. Per the germline V gene, CDR1 is MNHEY and CDR2 is SVGAGI. The CDR3 region is CASSYGQQNEKLFF. CDR3 DNA sequence: TGTGCCAGCAGTTACGGGCAGCAAAATGAAAAACTGTTTTTT.

The rearrangement links TRBV19 to TRBJ2-2, with 8 positions matching TRBD1. This CDR3 comprises 14 residues. Trimming took 6 bases from V and 5 from J; bases not matched to a gene: 5. Germline V gene lookup returns CDR1 LNHDA and CDR2 SQIVND (reference sequence). This CDR3 is CASRQDRGTGELFF. Written as DNA, the CDR3 is TGTGCCAGTAGGCAAGACAGGGGAACCGGGGAGCTGTTTTTT.